These 27 T cell receptor beta chains were sequenced from one sample in a study of T cell responses to AZD1222 COVID-19 vaccine. TCRdb's table, derived via immunoSEQ multiplex PCR, lists solely in-frame clones and lacks some. The sample holds roughly 130,000 clones, approximately 90% seen once. The sample consisted of peripheral blood, taken on day 0 of AZD1222 vaccination. The receptor set was obtained from an adult in good health.

Note on this clone: Other nucleotide sequences from this sample produce the same CDR3. CDR3 protein: CASSLESGSSYEQYF. CDR3 coding DNA: TGTGCCAGCAGCTTAGAGAGCGGGAGCTCCTACGAGCAGTACTTC. The V and J genes are TRBV7-6 and TRBJ2-7; 8 bases are a match to TRBD2. There are 15 residues in the CDR3. The V and J ends lost 1 base and 0 bases, in that order; junction bases with no gene match: 2. Germline-derived CDR1 and CDR2 are SGHVS and FNYEAQ.

V gene TRBV5-1 combines with J gene TRBJ1-4; D is perhaps TRBD1 (5 bases). Germline V CDR1 and CDR2: SGHRS, YFSETQ. This CDR3 region has 13 residues. V lost 3 bases and J lost 5, with 8 bases in between. CDR3 region: CASSWDGNEKLFF. CDR3 DNA sequence: TGCGCCAGCAGCTGGGACGGGAATGAAAAACTGTTTTTT. Variable domain in full (rest from reference TRBV5-1 and TRBJ1-4): KAGVTQTPRYLIKTRGQQVTLSCSPISGHRSVSWYQQTPGQGLQFLFEYFSETQRNKGNFPGRFSGRQFSNSRSEMNVSTLELGDSALYLCASSWDGNEKLFFGSGTQLSVL.

V usage is TRBV5-4 and J usage is TRBJ1-1; D remains ambiguous. CDR1 SGHNT and CDR2 YYREEE come from the germline V gene (reference sequence). V was cut by 5 bases and J by 2 bases, with 25 bases left in between. The CDR3 contains 18 residues. CDR3 sequence: CASSPKPPTGRENTEAFF. Here the CDR3 DNA reads TGTGCCAGCAGTCCTAAACCACCCACGGGTCGGGAAAACACTGAAGCTTTCTTT.

The V and J genes are TRBV4-3 and TRBJ2-3; D is uncertain. The V gene lost 4 bases and the J gene lost 3 bases, with 8 bases spanning the gap. Looked up from germline, CDR1 is LGHNA and CDR2 is YSLEER. The CDR3 has 13 amino acids. Here the CDR3 reads CASSPLVTDTQYF. CDR3 in DNA: TGCGCCAGCAGCCCGTTAGTGACAGATACGCAGTATTTT.

The genes are TRBV18 and TRBJ2-7; D unresolved. This CDR3 has 13 residues. Germline CDR1 reads KGHSH; CDR2 reads LQKENI. The V and J ends lost 2 bases and 1 base respectively, with 6 bases between them. CDR3 sequence: CASSPYESYEQYF. CDR3 DNA: TGTGCCAGCTCACCATACGAATCCTACGAGCAGTACTTC.

The rearrangement joins TRBV9 to TRBJ2-6; D possibly corresponds to TRBD2 (6 bases). The CDR3 runs to 15 residues. Germline lookup yields CDR1 SGDLS and CDR2 YYNGEE. Trimming pared 0 bases from V and 2 bases from J, leaving 6 bases between. CDR3 coding DNA: TGTGCCAGCAGCGTAGCGGGAGCTGGGGCCAACGTCCTGACTTTC. This sequence encodes CASSVAGAGANVLTF.

The chain combines TRBV7-2 with TRBJ1-6, with a tentative D call TRBD1 (5 bases). The CDR3 runs to 13 residues. Germline values: CDR1 SGHTA, CDR2 FQGNSA. V was pared by 6 bases and J by 10 bases, with 13 bases between. This chain's CDR3 is CASSSGADSPLHF. The CDR3, as DNA: TGTGCCAGCAGTTCCGGGGCTGACTCACCCCTCCACTTT. The complete variable domain, with remaining parts taken from reference TRBV7-2 and TRBJ1-6, reads GAGVSQSPSNKVTEKGKDVELRCDPISGHTALYWYRQSLGQGLEFLIYFQGNSAPDKSGLPSDRFSAERTGGSVSTLTIQRTQQEDSAVYLCASSSGADSPLHFGNGTRLTVT.

V is TRBV11-3 and J is TRBJ2-1; 7 nucleotides align to TRBD1. With V trimmed by 3 bases and J by 1 base, 12 bases remained unmatched. This CDR3 is 18 amino acids long. Germline V gene lookup returns CDR1 SGHNT and CDR2 YENEEA. The CDR3 loop reads CASSFVTGRVASYNEQFF. CDR3 nucleotide sequence: TGTGCCAGCAGCTTCGTGACAGGGAGAGTCGCTTCCTACAATGAGCAGTTCTTC.

The genes are TRBV7-2 and TRBJ2-2; no definite D call. Trimming took off 6 bases at V and 0 bases at J, with 8 bases between the two ends. In germline, CDR1 is SGHTA, CDR2 FQGNSA. CDR3 length: 14 amino acids. This CDR3 reads CASSPPSNTGELFF. The CDR3 nucleotides are TGTGCCAGCAGTCCCCCTTCGAACACCGGGGAGCTGTTTTTT.

This clone was detected only once. J is TRBJ1-5 and V is TRBV3-1 (or the pseudogene TRBV3-2); D is unresolved. The CDR3 totals 13 residues. CDR1 is LGHDT, CDR2 YNNKEL, per germline (reference sequence). Trimming took off 2 bases at V and 6 bases at J, with 8 bases between the two ends. The CDR3 coding sequence is TGTGCCAGCAGCCAAATGGGAAGTCAGCCCCAGCATTTT. Protein product: CASSQMGSQPQHF.

This CDR3 is CASSYLSGGNTGELFF. In nucleotides, the CDR3 is TGTGCCAGCAGTTACCTCAGCGGGGGGAACACCGGGGAGCTGTTTTTT. This chain joins TRBV6-5 and TRBJ2-2; 8 bases align to TRBD2. Germline values: CDR1 MNHEY, CDR2 SVGAGI. After removal of 2 bases from V and 1 base from J, the junction contained 3 bases not matched to a gene. This CDR3 has 16 amino acids.

This chain links TRBV15 with TRBJ2-2; no definite D call. In germline, CDR1 is LNHNV, CDR2 YYDKDF (reference sequence). This CDR3 region has 14 residues. V was clipped by 0 bases and J by 5 bases, with 7 bases between them. The CDR3 DNA sequence: TGTGCCACCAGCAGAGAGTCGGTGACCGGGGAGCTGTTTTTT. Protein sequence: CATSRESVTGELFF.

DNA for the CDR3: TGCAGTGCTAGTGATGGGTTTTCGGATCAGCCCCAGCATTTT. This gives the protein CSASDGFSDQPQHF. The chain couples TRBV20-1 to TRBJ1-5, with D unresolved. Germline V CDR1 and CDR2: DFQATT, SNEGSKA (reference sequence). CDR3 length equals 14 residues. With 3 bases removed from V and 5 bases from J, the gap between germline ends came to 14 bases.

This chain connects TRBV5-1 to TRBJ2-1; TRBD2 agrees at 8 bases. Germline CDR1 and CDR2: SGHRS and YFSETQ. CDR3 length: 16 amino acids. Trimming at V came to 4 bases and at J to 12 bases, leaving 18 bases not matched to a gene. The chain's CDR3 is CASSPTPGASGRLQFF. For the CDR3, the DNA is TGCGCCAGCAGCCCCACCCCGGGAGCCAGCGGGAGATTGCAGTTCTTC.

This clone appeared once. The genes are TRBV11-3 and TRBJ2-1; TRBD1 aligns across 7 bases. This CDR3 is 15 amino acids long. V gave up 1 base and J gave up 3 bases; unmatched junction bases: 3. The V gene's germline CDR1 is SGHNT and CDR2 YENEEA. DNA for the CDR3: TGTGCCAGCAGCTTAGGCAGGGGGTTCTACAATGAGCAGTTCTTC. Its translation: CASSLGRGFYNEQFF.

The V call is TRBV6-2 or TRBV6-3, the J call TRBJ2-2, with D maybe TRBD2 (5 bases). The V end lost 0 bases, the J end lost 5 bases, and 10 bases lay between the germline ends. This CDR3 comprises 15 residues. The germline V gene has CDR1 MNHEY and CDR2 SVGEGT. The CDR3 sequence is CASSYSMEVTGELFF. DNA of the CDR3: TGTGCCAGCAGTTACTCGATGGAGGTAACCGGGGAGCTGTTTTTT.

This chain uses TRBV7-9 with TRBJ2-7, with D unclear. Germline CDR1 SEHNR, CDR2 FQNEAQ (reference sequence). V gave up 4 bases and J gave up 5 bases, with 12 bases separating them. The CDR3 contains 13 residues. CDR3 region: CASSSPPGDEQYF. CDR3 nucleotides: TGTGCCAGCAGCTCCCCTCCGGGCGACGAGCAGTACTTC.

In nucleotides, the CDR3 is TGTGCCATCAGTGAATTGGGACAGGGGAACACTGAAGCTTTCTTT. Protein sequence: CAISELGQGNTEAFF. This chain connects TRBV10-3 to TRBJ1-1; TRBD1 agrees at 9 bases. Germline values: CDR1 ENHRY, CDR2 SYGVKD. V shed 3 bases and J 1 base; nucleotides not matched to a gene: 3. The CDR3 is made up of 15 amino acids.

This clone was observed once. The chain carries TRBV24-1 and TRBJ1-2; D call uncertain. The CDR3 is 13 amino acids. Per the germline V gene, CDR1 is KGHDR and CDR2 is SFDVKD. V lost 0 bases, J lost 7 bases, and 8 bases lay in between. The CDR3 bases are TGTGCCACCAGTGATTTGCACGGGGTTGGCTACACCTTC. It is translated as CATSDLHGVGYTF.

The rearrangement uses TRBV7-8 and TRBJ2-5; TRBD2 matches at 14 bases. J lost 8 bases, V lost 4 bases, and 9 bases had no gene match. The length of the CDR3 is 16 residues. CDR1 and CDR2 from the germline V gene are SGHVS and FQNEAQ. CDR3 in DNA: TGTGCCAGCAGCTCGGGGACTAGCGGGAGCCTGGGTACCCAGTACTTC. Amino acid sequence: CASSSGTSGSLGTQYF.

The V and J genes are TRBV5-1 and TRBJ1-3; D possibly corresponds to TRBD1 (6 bases). Germline loops: CDR1 SGHRS, CDR2 YFSETQ. The CDR3 runs to 15 residues. Trimming cost V 2 bases and J 2 bases, with 11 bases left between them. CDR3 region: CASSLRGDPGNTIYF. CDR3 DNA sequence: TGCGCCAGCAGCTTAAGGGGGGATCCTGGAAACACCATATATTTT.

The chain has TRBV5-1 and TRBJ2-5, with TRBD2 matching over 13 bases. Looked up from germline, CDR1 is SGHRS and CDR2 is YFSETQ. Unmatched junction bases numbered 9, after V lost 2 bases and J lost 5 bases. This CDR3 has 17 residues. This CDR3 reads CASSLGLAGAGGETQYF. The CDR3 nucleotides read TGCGCCAGCAGCTTAGGACTAGCGGGAGCTGGGGGTGAGACCCAGTACTTC.

The J gene is TRBJ2-7, the V gene TRBV6-5; 7 bases are a match to TRBD1. This CDR3 contains 15 residues. Looked up from germline, CDR1 is MNHEY and CDR2 is SVGAGI. The V and J ends lost 5 bases and 3 bases, in that order; junction bases with no gene match: 10. CDR3 sequence: CASSRNRDRNYEQYF. CDR3 DNA: TGTGCCAGCAGTCGGAACCGGGACAGAAACTACGAGCAGTACTTC.

This chain links TRBV9 with TRBJ1-2, with D possibly being TRBD1 (5 bases). Trimming stripped 6 bases from V and 4 bases from J, with 13 bases between. Looked up from germline, CDR1 is SGDLS and CDR2 is YYNGEE. The CDR3 loop spans 13 amino acids. The CDR3 coding sequence is TGTGCCAGCACCCCGGGGGTCTCCTATGGCTACACCTTC. It specifies CASTPGVSYGYTF.

The chain carries TRBV7-3 and TRBJ2-1, with 7 bases identical to TRBD1. The CDR3 has 15 amino acids. The germline CDR1 and CDR2 sequences are SGHTA and FQGTGA. Germline trimming cut 1 base from V and 4 bases from J; bases unmatched to any gene: 4. CDR3 in amino acids: CASSLRQGTYNEQFF. CDR3 DNA sequence: TGTGCCAGCAGCTTAAGACAGGGAACTTACAATGAGCAGTTCTTC. Based on the CDR3 plus reference TRBV7-3 and TRBJ2-1, the full variable domain is GAGVSQTPSNKVTEKGKYVELRCDPISGHTALYWYRQSLGQGPEFLIYFQGTGAADDSGLPNDRFFAVRPEGSVSTLKIQRTERGDSAVYLCASSLRQGTYNEQFFGPGTRLTVL.

V and J are TRBV2 and TRBJ1-2; D may be TRBD1 (6 bases). The CDR3 is made up of 17 amino acids. Germline lookup yields CDR1 SNHLY and CDR2 FYNNEI. Trimming shortened V by 6 bases and J by 3 bases, and 23 bases separated the two germline ends. The CDR3 sequence: CASRPLQGRAWDYGYTF. The DNA for the CDR3 is TGTGCCAGCAGACCCCTGCAGGGGCGGGCTTGGGACTATGGCTACACCTTC.

The V gene is TRBV29-1, the J gene TRBJ1-2, with a possible D match to TRBD1 (5 bases). V was shortened by 3 bases and J by 8 bases, with 19 bases between the two germline ends. The CDR3 sequence is 14 residues long. Looked up from germline, CDR1 is SQVTM and CDR2 is ANQGSEA. Here the CDR3 DNA reads TGCAGCGTTGAGCTGACAGCCGCCTCCTTCGGCTACACCTTC. Translation gives CSVELTAASFGYTF.